This T cell receptor beta chain was profiled in a study of blood T cell repertoires in COVID-19. Trimming removed 5 bases at V and 1 base at J, with 14 bases between. Germline V gene sequence: CDR1 SGHNT, CDR2 YENEEA. The CDR3 covers 15 residues. Some clones are missing from TCRdb's copy, which holds only in-frame ones; the method was immunoSEQ multiplex PCR. The sample has around 150,000 clones, approximately 95% seen once. The TCR sequence derives from a woman aged 55-69 years with COVID-19, enrolled during active disease. The chain employs TRBV11-3 and TRBJ1-1, with a possible D match to TRBD1 (6 bases). The material sequenced was peripheral blood. The CDR3 DNA sequence: TGTGCCAGCAGCATCCTCATCAGGGGGAACACTGAAGCTTTCTTT. As protein: CASSILIRGNTEAFF.